Below, 23 T cell receptor beta chains from the same sample are listed, as sequenced in a study of T cells in Graves' hyperthyroidism and ophthalmopathy. Template material for amplifying TCR beta CDR3 regions consisted of RNA transcripts. Researchers ran a first-round RT-PCR on the TCR CDR3 using the HTBI primer set. MiXCR was run by TCRdb on the multiplex PCR reads, yielding one entry per CDR3 protein. Here the sample spans around 690,000 distinct CDR3 sequences, roughly 17% being singletons. The sample consisted of blood. All receptors come from a man aged 50-59 years with Graves' hyperthyroidism.

The V gene is TRBV4-1, the J gene TRBJ2-1; TRBD1 matches at 7 bases. V was pared by 2 bases and J by 4 bases, with 11 bases of the junction left unmatched. The CDR3 is 17 residues long. Germline V gene lookup returns CDR1 MGHRA and CDR2 YSYEKL. CDR3 DNA sequence: TGCGCCAGCAGCCAATCTAAGAGACAGGGCTTGTACAATGAGCAGTTCTTC. Residues: CASSQSKRQGLYNEQFF.

This clonotype was found many times. The chain recombines TRBV7-2 with TRBJ1-2, with D tentatively TRBD1 (6 bases). Germline CDR1 SGHTA, CDR2 FQGNSA. The CDR3 is 14 amino acids. Trimming pared 3 bases from V and 4 bases from J, leaving 12 bases between. The CDR3 nucleotides are TGTGCCAGCAGCTTCTCTGCGGACAGCTATGGCTACACCTTC. Its protein is CASSFSADSYGYTF.

The table lists this clonotype with many counts. J is TRBJ1-5 and V is TRBV28, with D possibly TRBD1 on 6 matching bases. This CDR3 is built from 14 residues. Germline CDR1 reads MDHEN; CDR2 reads SYDVKM. Trimming pared 6 bases from V and 7 bases from J, leaving 16 bases between. The CDR3 spells CASRTQGGRQPQHF. The CDR3 DNA sequence: TGTGCCAGCAGGACACAGGGAGGTAGACAGCCCCAGCATTTT.

At least ten counts were recorded for this clonotype. The rearrangement uses TRBV28 and TRBJ2-4; D gene unclear. The CDR3 has 16 amino acids. CDR1 and CDR2 from the germline V gene are MDHEN and SYDVKM. Trimming removed 1 base from V and 1 base from J, with 11 bases in between. The CDR3 is CASSLSAYLAKNIQYF. The CDR3 DNA follows: TGTGCCAGCAGTTTATCAGCCTACCTGGCCAAAAACATTCAGTACTTC.

This clonotype was detected once. The CDR3 here is CASSRDRGFGEQFF. Here the CDR3 DNA reads TGCGCCAGCAGTCGGGACAGGGGGTTCGGTGAGCAGTTCTTC. This rearrangement joins TRBV5-1 to TRBJ2-1; 11 nucleotides match TRBD1. This CDR3 spans 14 amino acids. V shed 5 bases, J shed 9 bases, and the junction held 7 bases outside the gene matches. Germline values: CDR1 SGHRS, CDR2 YFSETQ. Full variable domain (missing parts from reference TRBV5-1 and TRBJ2-1): KAGVTQTPRYLIKTRGQQVTLSCSPISGHRSVSWYQQTPGQGLQFLFEYFSETQRNKGNFPGRFSGRQFSNSRSEMNVSTLELGDSALYLCASSRDRGFGEQFFGPGTRLTVL.

The gene calls are TRBV6-5 and TRBJ1-2, with TRBD1 matching 10 bases. Germline CDR1 MNHEY, CDR2 SVGAGI. The CDR3 totals 15 residues. V shed 5 bases and J 8 bases; nucleotides not matched to a gene: 11. This CDR3 reads CASSHPGQGPEGYTF. The CDR3 DNA reads TGTGCCAGCAGTCACCCGGGACAGGGGCCGGAAGGCTACACCTTC.

This clonotype was seen more than once but under ten times. The chain couples TRBV18 to TRBJ2-2, with 7 bases fitting TRBD2. This CDR3 spans 17 amino acids. V lost 2 bases to trimming and J lost 5 bases; unmatched junction nucleotides: 11. The germline V gene has CDR1 KGHSH and CDR2 LQKENI. In nucleotides, the CDR3 is TGTGCCAGCTCACCAAGCTTGGCGGGAGTTTTGACCGGGGAGCTGTTTTTT. Translated: CASSPSLAGVLTGELFF.

In this sample, this clonotype turned up many times. The V and J genes are TRBV7-2 and TRBJ2-2; 11 bases fit TRBD2. Trimming at V came to 3 bases and at J to 5 bases, leaving 5 bases not matched to a gene. Germline-derived CDR1 and CDR2 are SGHTA and FQGNSA. This CDR3 comprises 16 residues. DNA of the CDR3: TGTGCCAGCAGCTTTACTAGCGGGAGATCGACCGGGGAGCTGTTTTTT. Its protein product is CASSFTSGRSTGELFF.

The chain carries TRBV18 and TRBJ1-3, with D uncertain. The germline V gene has CDR1 KGHSH and CDR2 LQKENI. Trimming cost V 1 base and J 0 bases, with 7 bases left between them. The CDR3 runs 15 residues. The CDR3 here is CASSPLSNSGNTIYF. The CDR3 DNA reads TGTGCCAGCTCACCACTCAGTAACTCTGGAAACACCATATATTTT.

This clonotype was seen a handful of times. This chain uses TRBV30 with TRBJ2-1; a possible D gene is TRBD1 (6 bases). The V gene lost 5 bases and the J gene lost 8 bases, with 22 bases spanning the gap. The CDR3 is 15 residues long. The germline CDR1 and CDR2 sequences are GTSNPN and SVGIG (reference sequence). The CDR3 protein is CAWQADSYPRDEQFF. Written as DNA, the CDR3 is TGTGCCTGGCAAGCGGACAGCTACCCCAGGGATGAGCAGTTCTTC.

This clonotype was observed a handful of times. This chain's CDR3 is CASSPSVKRETDTQYF. Here the CDR3 DNA reads TGTGCCAGTAGCCCTTCGGTTAAGCGGGAGACAGATACGCAGTATTTT. The chain links TRBV19 to TRBJ2-3; 8 bases agree with TRBD2. The CDR3 totals 16 residues. Germline CDR1 is LNHDA and CDR2 is SQIVND (reference sequence). Unmatched junction bases numbered 11, after V lost 6 bases and J lost 3 bases.

The chain recombines TRBV5-5 with TRBJ2-5; D remains unclear. Germline assignment: CDR1 SGHKS and CDR2 YYEKEE (reference sequence). This CDR3 spans 13 amino acids. V was trimmed by 2 bases and J by 0 bases, leaving 5 bases between them. The CDR3 reads CASSFVYQETQYF. Written as DNA, the CDR3 is TGTGCCAGCAGCTTCGTATACCAAGAGACCCAGTACTTC. The complete variable domain, with remaining parts taken from reference TRBV5-5 and TRBJ2-5, reads DAGVTQSPTHLIKTRGQQVTLRCSPISGHKSVSWYQQVLGQGPQFIFQYYEKEERGRGNFPDRFSARQFPNYSSELNVNALLLGDSALYLCASSFVYQETQYFGPGTRLLVL.

In the case of this clonotype: It may be a read error: a sequence one base away is much more abundant. The chain combines TRBV5-1 with TRBJ2-3; 7 bases match TRBD1. The V gene's germline CDR1 is SGHRS and CDR2 YFSETQ. The CDR3 runs 15 residues. The CDR3 DNA is TGCGCCAGCAGCTCGCTGGGACAGCACACAGATGCGCAGTATTTT. Its translation: CASSSLGQHTDAQYF.

This clonotype was seen at least ten times. The rearrangement links TRBV28 to TRBJ2-6; no definite D call. Germline CDR1 MDHEN, CDR2 SYDVKM. V shed 3 bases and J shed 1 base, with 16 bases lying between them. The length of the CDR3 is 18 residues. CDR3 DNA: TGTGCCAGCAGTTTTGTCTCAGGCACGTTTTCTGGGGCCAACGTCCTGACTTTC. Its translation: CASSFVSGTFSGANVLTF.

The genes are TRBV29-1 and TRBJ1-6; TRBD1 might be the D (5 bases). Germline CDR1 reads SQVTM; CDR2 reads ANQGSEA. V gave up 4 bases and J gave up 7 bases, with 14 bases separating them. The CDR3 runs to 14 residues. CDR3 amino acids: CSVGVGPSNSPLHF. CDR3 bases: TGCAGCGTTGGCGTGGGGCCGAGCAATTCACCCCTCCACTTT.

This chain joins TRBV12-3 or TRBV12-4 and TRBJ1-4; possibly TRBD1 for D (5 bases). V lost 3 bases to trimming and J lost 8 bases, with 13 bases between them. The CDR3 contains 14 residues. The CDR3 protein is CASSFLGTREKLFF. The CDR3 coding sequence is TGTGCCAGCAGTTTCCTCGGGACGAGGGAAAAACTGTTTTTT.

The CDR3 loop reads CAWSVLLGPQPQHF. The CDR3 nucleotides read TGTGCCTGGAGTGTACTTCTAGGGCCTCAGCCCCAGCATTTT. The V and J genes are TRBV30 and TRBJ1-5; D is unresolved. CDR1 and CDR2 (germline): GTSNPN, SVGIG (reference sequence). This CDR3 is built from 14 residues. The ends were cut back, 0 bases at V and 6 bases at J, with 12 bases in the middle.

This clonotype occurred a few times. V gene TRBV14 combines with J gene TRBJ2-1; tentative D call: TRBD2 (6 bases). Trimming shortened V by 0 bases and J by 10 bases, and 13 bases separated the two germline ends. CDR3 length: 14 amino acids. Germline V gives CDR1 SGHDN, CDR2 FVKESK. CDR3: CASSQEIWGEEQFF. As DNA, the CDR3 is TGTGCCAGCAGCCAAGAAATATGGGGGGAAGAGCAGTTCTTC.

This clonotype was seen many times. The rearrangement uses TRBV27 and TRBJ2-2; D gene unclear. With 2 bases removed from V and 1 base from J, the gap between germline ends came to 14 bases. The V gene's germline CDR1 is MNHEY and CDR2 SMNVEV (reference sequence). This CDR3 has 17 amino acids. The CDR3: CASSLLRRQENTGELFF. The CDR3 DNA reads as TGTGCCAGCAGTTTACTACGCCGGCAGGAGAACACCGGGGAGCTGTTTTTT.

This clonotype occurred many times. The chain combines TRBV5-1 with TRBJ2-1; D is undetermined. The germline V gene has CDR1 SGHRS and CDR2 YFSETQ. This CDR3 is 13 amino acids long. V lost 0 bases and J lost 6, with 7 bases in between. CDR3 loop: CASSLGWTNEQFF. DNA for the CDR3: TGCGCCAGCAGCTTGGGTTGGACCAATGAGCAGTTCTTC.

This clonotype has a handful of counts. The gene calls are TRBV24-1 and TRBJ2-3; D remains unclear. Per the germline V gene, CDR1 is KGHDR and CDR2 is SFDVKD. The CDR3 consists of 14 residues. Trimming pared 6 bases from V and 4 bases from J, leaving 13 bases between. The CDR3 here is CATSREPGADTQYF. The CDR3, as DNA: TGTGCCACCAGTAGAGAGCCCGGAGCAGATACGCAGTATTTT.

At least ten counts were recorded for this clonotype. J is TRBJ2-3 and V is TRBV7-9, with 12 positions matching TRBD2. CDR3 length: 15 residues. J gave up 2 bases and V 6 bases, and 3 bases lay outside the gene matches. Germline V gene lookup returns CDR1 SEHNR and CDR2 FQNEAQ (reference sequence). CDR3 region: CASSRLAGDTDTQYF. The DNA for the CDR3 is TGTGCCAGCAGTCGACTAGCGGGAGACACAGATACGCAGTATTTT.

This clonotype was observed many times. This chain uses TRBV7-3 with TRBJ2-1, with D possibly matching TRBD2 (5 bases). The CDR3 contains 13 residues. Germline V gene sequence: CDR1 SGHTA, CDR2 FQGTGA. V was cut by 2 bases and J by 7 bases, with 9 bases left in between. The CDR3 spells CASSLFEGNEQFF. DNA of the CDR3: TGTGCCAGCAGCTTATTCGAGGGAAATGAGCAGTTCTTC.